Presented here are 13 T cell receptor beta chains from one specimen sequenced in a study of blood T cells in healthy people across ages. Combining a sample-barcoded 5' primer with a J-beta primer mix, a second PCR ran for roughly 7 to 12 cycles. TCRdb reanalysed the 5' RACE reads using MiXCR and keeps one entry per CDR3 protein. This sample yields over 1,500,000 distinct CDR3 sequences, of which about 39% are seen a single time; under 30% belongs to the top ten. Input material: blood. These receptors originate from a human donor in good health.

This clonotype was detected only a few times. The gene calls are TRBV14 and TRBJ2-5; D is unresolved. Germline V CDR1 and CDR2: SGHDN, FVKESK. The CDR3 covers 16 residues. Trimming shortened V by 1 base and J by 5 bases, and 17 bases separated the two germline ends. CDR3 nucleotide sequence: TGTGCCAGCAGCCAAGCCCCACTGGCCATGGGGGAGACCCAGTACTTC. Its protein product is CASSQAPLAMGETQYF.

This clonotype showed up just a few times. The chain carries TRBV28 and TRBJ2-5, with D possibly TRBD1 on 6 matching bases. The J call may be mistaken, given a closer DNA end match to TRBJ2-7. Germline V gene sequence: CDR1 MDHEN, CDR2 SYDVKM. CDR3 length equals 12 residues. The chain's CDR3 is CASRPTGFEQYF. For the CDR3, the DNA is TGTGCCAGCAGGCCAACAGGGTTCGAGCAGTACTTC.

This rearrangement joins TRBV29-1 to TRBJ2-1; tentatively, D is TRBD1 (5 bases). The CDR3 contains 12 residues. V lost 7 bases and J lost 8, with 15 bases in between. Germline CDR1 is SQVTM and CDR2 is ANQGSEA. CDR3 region: CSAEDQGDEQFF. In DNA, the CDR3 is TGCAGCGCTGAGGATCAGGGCGATGAGCAGTTCTTC.

V usage is TRBV7-3 and J usage is TRBJ1-2, with 9 bases fitting TRBD1. This CDR3 region has 15 residues. The germline V gene has CDR1 SGHTA and CDR2 FQGTGA. The CDR3 region has the DNA TGTACCACCACCCCGGGACAGGGTGAGGGCTATGGCTACACCTTC. Translated: CTTTPGQGEGYGYTF.

Only a few counts were recorded for this clonotype. The CDR3 DNA is TGTGCCAGCAGCTTATATAACGGCTACTCTGGAAACACCATATATTTT. This sequence encodes CASSLYNGYSGNTIYF. This chain joins TRBV7-6 and TRBJ1-3; D is unresolved. Trimming left V 2 bases short and J 0 bases short, with 11 bases between. Germline V gene lookup returns CDR1 SGHVS and CDR2 FNYEAQ. The CDR3 runs 16 residues.

CDR3 sequence (DNA): TGCAGTGCAATCCGGACAGGGGGCGGGGATCAGCCCCAGCATTTT. Translating it yields CSAIRTGGGDQPQHF. The rearrangement uses TRBV20-1 and TRBJ1-5; 11 positions agree with TRBD1. The V and J ends lost 6 bases and 5 bases, in that order; junction bases with no gene match: 9. Germline CDR1 is DFQATT and CDR2 is SNEGSKA (reference sequence). The CDR3 runs 15 residues.

V is TRBV29-1 and J is TRBJ2-7; 7 positions match TRBD2. Germline V gene lookup returns CDR1 SQVTM and CDR2 ANQGSEA. This CDR3 contains 14 residues. V lost 2 bases and J lost 1; bases outside the gene matches: 5. CDR3 region: CSVESGATSYEQYF. CDR3 nucleotides: TGCAGCGTTGAAAGCGGGGCTACTTCCTACGAGCAGTACTTC.

The chain uses TRBV3-1 and TRBJ2-1, with 8 bases aligning to TRBD2. V shed 4 bases, J shed 8 bases, and the junction held 4 bases outside the gene matches. Germline values: CDR1 LGHDT, CDR2 YNNKEL (reference sequence). The CDR3 loop spans 13 amino acids. CDR3 region: CASSPGLVYEQFF. The CDR3 bases are TGTGCCAGCAGCCCGGGACTAGTATATGAGCAGTTCTTC.

V gene TRBV4-3 combines with J gene TRBJ2-3; 14 bases fit TRBD2. V was clipped by 4 bases and J by 6 bases; unmatched bases: 6. This CDR3 has 16 residues. Looked up from germline, CDR1 is LGHNA and CDR2 is YSLEER. Here the CDR3 reads CASSRRLAGGPDTQYF. CDR3 DNA: TGCGCCAGCAGCCGCCGACTAGCGGGGGGGCCTGATACGCAGTATTTT.

The rearrangement uses TRBV12-3 or TRBV12-4 and TRBJ2-7; D is undetermined. V was trimmed by 5 bases and J by 3 bases, leaving 14 bases between them. The CDR3 is made up of 14 amino acids. For the CDR3, the DNA is TGTGCCAGCAGTAAATCCGAGTCGAGCTACGAGCAGTACTTC. This gives the protein CASSKSESSYEQYF.

This chain joins TRBV7-3 and TRBJ1-6, with TRBD1 matching over 7 bases. Looked up from germline, CDR1 is SGHTA and CDR2 is FQGTGA. J was trimmed by 10 bases and V by 5 bases; bases with no gene match: 11. The CDR3 sequence is 15 residues long. DNA for the CDR3: TGTGCCAGCAGCCCCGAGGGCAGGACAGGCTCACCCCTCCACTTT. This encodes CASSPEGRTGSPLHF.

The V gene is TRBV18, the J gene TRBJ2-7; TRBD1 aligns across 8 bases. This CDR3 contains 16 residues. The germline CDR1 and CDR2 sequences are KGHSH and LQKENI. Losses at the gene ends were 5 bases for V and 3 bases for J; bases not matched to a gene: 12. The CDR3 sequence is CASSTTTGTGNYEQYF. The CDR3 DNA reads as TGTGCCAGCTCAACAACCACCGGGACAGGCAACTACGAGCAGTACTTC. The full variable domain, completed using reference TRBV18 and TRBJ2-7, is NAGVMQNPRHLVRRRGQEARLRCSPMKGHSHVYWYRQLPEEGLKFMVYLQKENIIDESGMPKERFSAEFPKEGPSILRIQQVVRGDSAAYFCASSTTTGTGNYEQYFGPGTRLTVT.

Only a few counts were recorded for this clonotype. J is TRBJ1-2 and V is TRBV11-3; D not resolved. The CDR3 covers 14 residues. V lost 5 bases and J lost 5, with 15 bases in between. CDR1 is SGHNT, CDR2 YENEEA, per germline. The CDR3 DNA sequence: TGTGCCAGCAGCCCCCAGTCGACCGGGTATGGCTACACCTTC. It is translated as CASSPQSTGYGYTF.